The subject of this entry is one T cell receptor beta chain. This sample was taken from a study of identifying expanded T cells in peripheral blood. J was trimmed by 6 bases and V by 2 bases; bases with no gene match: 4. Looked up from germline, CDR1 is MNHEY and CDR2 is SVGAGI. The length of the CDR3 is 14 residues. Using immunoSEQ multiplex PCR, the repertoire was profiled, and TCRdb retains in-frame clones only, with some absent. The table lists about 78,000 clones, roughly 91% of them singletons. Sequenced material: blood. The chain employs TRBV6-5 and TRBJ1-5; 7 bases map to TRBD1. The clonotype was recovered from a person aged 18 to 70 in good health. The CDR3 region has the DNA TGTGCCAGCAGTTACACCACAGGGGCTCAGCCCCAGCATTTT. This codes for CASSYTTGAQPQHF.